This entry describes one T cell receptor beta chain. These data belong to a study of blood T cell repertoires in COVID-19. Enrolled during active infection, Seattle patients were then followed longitudinally. In the original workflow: Researchers report that nucleated cell counts were estimated from reference gene primer amplification. This table comes from immunoSEQ multiplex PCR, and its TCRdb copy is limited to in-frame clones, with some not included. V, J and clone size derive from that table, while D and trimming were established from the DNA sequence. The table records around 150,000 clones, less than 85% of them present only once. This CDR3 comprises 11 residues. From germline, CDR1 is SGHAT and CDR2 FQNNGV. V lost 5 bases and J 4 bases, leaving 5 bases between the germline ends.

The chain employs TRBV11-2 and TRBJ1-1; no reliable D call. This clonotype was sampled from a woman aged 40-49 years with COVID-19, enrolled during active disease. Sequencing was carried out using peripheral blood. CDR3 sequence reads: CASSGSTEAFF. The CDR3 DNA follows: TGTGCCAGCAGCGGGAGCACTGAAGCTTTCTTT.